This T cell receptor (beta chain) came from a study of T-cell reconstitution after alpha-beta-depleted transplantation in children. Only a few counts were recorded for this clonotype. Unique molecular identifiers were built into the TCRbeta library. TCRdb processed the PCR reads anew with MiXCR; each CDR3 protein has one entry. The sample includes 400,000 to 500,000 distinct CDR3 sequences, approximately 10% of them seen just once. V lost 5 bases and J lost 2; bases outside the gene matches: 4. Looked up from germline, CDR1 is SGHRS and CDR2 is YFSETQ. This CDR3 has 14 residues. The genes are TRBV5-1 and TRBJ2-5; 9 nucleotides align to TRBD2. The sequence came from a human donor who donated a stem cell graft to a child with acute myeloid leukemia. The source was PBMCs from the stem cell graft donor, collected from the stem cell graft. CDR3 DNA: TGCGCCAGCAGAAGGACTAGCGCACAAGAGACCCAGTACTTC. Protein sequence: CASRRTSAQETQYF. Full variable domain (outside the CDR3, taken from reference TRBV5-1 and TRBJ2-5): KAGVTQTPRYLIKTRGQQVTLSCSPISGHRSVSWYQQTPGQGLQFLFEYFSETQRNKGNFPGRFSGRQFSNSRSEMNVSTLELGDSALYLCASRRTSAQETQYFGPGTRLLVL.